The 18 T cell receptor beta chains in this list originate from one sample, sequenced in a study of blood T cell repertoires in COVID-19. TCRdb keeps only in-frame clones here, not all; method: immunoSEQ multiplex PCR. This sample has some 120,000 clones, with 85% to 90% found just once. The sample taken for sequencing was peripheral blood. The receptor set was obtained from a woman at least 80 years old with acute or convalescent COVID-19.

The gene calls are TRBV5-1 and TRBJ1-4; no clear D. The germline V gene encodes CDR1 SGHRS and CDR2 YFSETQ. The ends were cut back, 5 bases at V and 0 bases at J, with 11 bases in the middle. CDR3 length equals 15 residues. CDR3 nucleotides: TGCGCCAGCAGGTCCCAGGTAGCAACTAATGAAAAACTGTTTTTT. This codes for CASRSQVATNEKLFF.

The chain carries TRBV19 and TRBJ2-2; the D gene is possibly TRBD2 (5 bases). Trimming left V 6 bases short and J 4 bases short, with 15 bases between. Germline-derived CDR1 and CDR2 are LNHDA and SQIVND (reference sequence). The length of the CDR3 is 15 residues. CDR3 sequence (DNA): TGTGCCAGTAGCCCGGGAAGTCTTCTCACCGGGGAGCTGTTTTTT. It translates to CASSPGSLLTGELFF.

This clone was seen a few times. This chain links TRBV27 with TRBJ1-6; maybe TRBD1 (6 bases). V gave up 6 bases and J gave up 5 bases, with 14 bases separating them. From germline, CDR1 is MNHEY and CDR2 SMNVEV (reference sequence). CDR3 size: 15 residues. Written as DNA, the CDR3 is TGTGCCAGCAGGGGAGGGGGAAGTCATAATTCACCCCTCCACTTT. It encodes CASRGGGSHNSPLHF.

This rearrangement joins TRBV5-1 to TRBJ1-1, with 9 positions matching TRBD1. V was clipped by 4 bases and J by 5 bases; unmatched bases: 18. Germline CDR1 SGHRS, CDR2 YFSETQ. This CDR3 is built from 18 residues. The CDR3 DNA sequence: TGCGCCAGCAGCCCCGGTAAGACAGGGGGAAGAATGGATACTGAAGCTTTCTTT. This translates into CASSPGKTGGRMDTEAFF.

This chain links TRBV7-8 with TRBJ1-2, with D uncertain. The CDR3 has 14 residues. Germline-derived CDR1 and CDR2 are SGHVS and FQNEAQ. Deletions cut 5 bases from V and 1 base from J, with 11 bases between. CDR3 bases: TGTGCCAGCAGCACAGACACGAATAACTATGGCTACACCTTC. It translates to CASSTDTNNYGYTF.

This CDR3 is CASSLSLIGASGNTIYF. The CDR3 coding sequence is TGCGCCAGCAGCTTGTCCCTTATAGGGGCCTCTGGAAACACCATATATTTT. The rearrangement joins TRBV5-1 to TRBJ1-3; D perhaps matches TRBD1 (5 bases). The CDR3 totals 17 residues. The germline CDR1 and CDR2 sequences are SGHRS and YFSETQ. Trimming took off 1 base at V and 0 bases at J, with 14 bases between the two ends.

V and J are TRBV4-2 and TRBJ2-7; 8 nucleotides agree with TRBD1. The CDR3 loop spans 12 amino acids. Germline assignment: CDR1 LGHNA and CDR2 YNFKEQ. The trim removed 6 bases at V and 7 bases at J, leaving 5 bases unmatched. The CDR3 sequence: CASSRTGSEQYF. As DNA, the CDR3 is TGTGCCAGCAGTCGGACAGGGAGTGAGCAGTACTTC.

The V gene is TRBV4-2, the J gene TRBJ2-1; the D is unclear. V lost 1 base and J lost 2, with 6 bases in between. The CDR3 has 14 residues. Germline V gene sequence: CDR1 LGHNA, CDR2 YNFKEQ. CDR3 amino acids: CASSQVSAYNEQFF. DNA of the CDR3: TGTGCCAGCAGCCAAGTATCAGCCTACAATGAGCAGTTCTTC.

V and J are TRBV5-1 and TRBJ2-1; 7 bases line up with TRBD1. The junction had 12 bases not matched to a gene; V was cut back by 4 bases and J by 5 bases. Germline CDR1 reads SGHRS; CDR2 reads YFSETQ. The CDR3 spans 16 residues. CDR3 amino acids: CASSTSPGTAHNEQFF. The CDR3 nucleotides are TGCGCCAGCAGCACCTCCCCCGGGACAGCACACAATGAGCAGTTCTTC. Full variable domain (rest looked up from reference TRBV5-1 and TRBJ2-1): KAGVTQTPRYLIKTRGQQVTLSCSPISGHRSVSWYQQTPGQGLQFLFEYFSETQRNKGNFPGRFSGRQFSNSRSEMNVSTLELGDSALYLCASSTSPGTAHNEQFFGPGTRLTVL.

J is TRBJ2-2 and V is TRBV2; D not resolved. Germline-derived CDR1 and CDR2 are SNHLY and FYNNEI. V was shortened by 9 bases and J by 0 bases, with 8 bases between the two germline ends. The CDR3 totals 13 residues. Written as DNA, the CDR3 is TGTGCCAGTGGCCCCCCGAACACCGGGGAGCTGTTTTTT. Encoded protein: CASGPPNTGELFF.

The chain carries TRBV5-1 and TRBJ1-4; 9 positions match TRBD1. The CDR3 has 16 residues. CDR1 and CDR2 from the germline V gene are SGHRS and YFSETQ. V trimming: 5 bases; J trimming: 6 bases; junction bases outside the gene matches: 11. CDR3 in amino acids: CASRFRQGEGDEKLFF. CDR3 in DNA: TGCGCCAGCAGATTCCGACAGGGGGAAGGTGATGAAAAACTGTTTTTT.

This clone was observed a single time. The chain is built from TRBV18 and TRBJ1-1; maybe TRBD1 (6 bases). The V gene's germline CDR1 is KGHSH and CDR2 LQKENI. Trimming cost V 6 bases and J 5 bases, with 13 bases left between them. The CDR3 totals 13 residues. In DNA, the CDR3 is TGTGCCAGCTCTACAGGGCTGCGGACTGAAGCTTTCTTT. The encoded protein is CASSTGLRTEAFF.

The V and J genes are TRBV6-5 and TRBJ2-2, with TRBD2 identical over 7 bases. CDR1 and CDR2 from the germline V gene are MNHEY and SVGAGI. CDR3 length equals 14 residues. The junction had 5 bases not matched to a gene; V was cut back by 6 bases and J by 4 bases. CDR3 coding DNA: TGTGCCAGCAGGTCACTAGCGCTCACCGGGGAGCTGTTTTTT. It is translated as CASRSLALTGELFF.

This clone was seen only once. The rearrangement joins TRBV5-1 to TRBJ2-2; 9 bases map to TRBD1. CDR1 and CDR2 from the germline V gene are SGHRS and YFSETQ. The CDR3 sequence is 16 residues long. After removal of 7 bases from V and 4 bases from J, the junction contained 11 bases not matched to a gene. The CDR3: CASAPIGTGTTGELFF. In DNA form, the CDR3 reads TGCGCCAGCGCCCCCATCGGGACAGGGACCACCGGGGAGCTGTTTTTT.

The chain recombines TRBV6-4 with TRBJ2-3, with 8 bases matching TRBD2. With 6 bases clipped from V and 4 bases from J, the junction kept 9 bases outside the gene matches. Germline lookup yields CDR1 MRHNA and CDR2 SNTAGT. The CDR3 has 15 amino acids. The CDR3: CASSRRGGQADTQYF. CDR3 in DNA: TGTGCCAGCAGCCGCCGGGGGGGCCAGGCAGATACGCAGTATTTT.

The chain has TRBV5-6 and TRBJ1-2; 7 positions agree with TRBD1. CDR3 length: 14 residues. The germline gives CDR1 SGHDT, CDR2 YYEEEE. J gave up 0 bases and V 4 bases, and 3 bases lay outside the gene matches. The chain's CDR3 is CASSRGQTNYGYTF. The CDR3 nucleotides are TGTGCCAGCAGCAGGGGACAGACTAACTATGGCTACACCTTC.

The V gene is TRBV29-1, the J gene TRBJ2-3; D might be TRBD2 (7 bases). In germline, CDR1 is SQVTM, CDR2 ANQGSEA. With 7 bases removed from V and 4 bases from J, the gap between germline ends came to 12 bases. This CDR3 region has 12 residues. The DNA of the CDR3 is TGCAGCGCCCTAGGGGGGGCAGATACGCAGTATTTT. Its translation: CSALGGADTQYF.

The V gene is TRBV6-2 or TRBV6-3, the J gene TRBJ1-2; tentatively, D is TRBD1 (5 bases). Trimming cost V 4 bases and J 4 bases, with 10 bases left between them. This CDR3 spans 13 amino acids. Per germline, CDR1 MNHEY and CDR2 SVGEGT. The CDR3 region has the DNA TGTGCCAGCAGTTGGGGACTCCTCTATGGCTACACCTTC. Its translation is CASSWGLLYGYTF.